A single sample is the source of the 27 T cell receptor beta chains below, sequenced in a study of T-cell reconstitution after alpha-beta-depleted transplantation in children. For TCRbeta, the library was prepared with unique molecular identifiers. From the PCR reads, TCRdb called clonotypes with MiXCR, one entry per CDR3 protein. Of around 580,000 distinct CDR3 sequences detected, more than 20% appear once; the ten largest clones hold approximately 39%. The source material was PBMCs, sampled before TCRalphabeta/CD19-depleted stem cell transplant. These receptors were collected from a boy under three years old with Wiskott-Aldrich syndrome, due to receive a stem cell transplant.

J is TRBJ2-1 and V is TRBV2; weak D call: TRBD2 (6 bases). V was clipped by 5 bases and J by 0 bases, with 20 bases between them. The CDR3 totals 18 residues. Germline V gene data show CDR1 as SNHLY and CDR2 as FYNNEI. For the CDR3, the DNA is TGTGCCAGCAGTTCGCTAGGACTACCGACAAGCTCCTACAATGAGCAGTTCTTC. It encodes CASSSLGLPTSSYNEQFF.

With regard to this clonotype: One end of the junction does not line up with germline, which may come from a read error. The chain links TRBV5-5 to TRBJ1-4; D not certain. The CDR3 is 14 residues long. Germline CDR1 reads SGHKS; CDR2 reads YYEKEE (reference sequence). Here the CDR3 DNA reads TGTGTCAGCAGACCTCAGGTGATCGATGAAAAACTGTTTTTT. This sequence encodes CVSRPQVIDEKLFF.

This clonotype was counted between two and nine times. The V and J genes are TRBV5-5 and TRBJ2-7; D is unresolved. Germline values: CDR1 SGHKS, CDR2 YYEKEE (reference sequence). The CDR3 has 15 amino acids. Trimming stripped 0 bases from V and 3 bases from J, with 13 bases between. CDR3 DNA: TGTGCCAGCAGCTTGGGAGAAGGACGGCTCTACGAGCAGTACTTC. This codes for CASSLGEGRLYEQYF. The variable domain in full, completed from reference TRBV5-5 and TRBJ2-7, reads DAGVTQSPTHLIKTRGQQVTLRCSPISGHKSVSWYQQVLGQGPQFIFQYYEKEERGRGNFPDRFSARQFPNYSSELNVNALLLGDSALYLCASSLGEGRLYEQYFGPGTRLTVT.

This clonotype occurred a few times. The CDR3 loop is CASSLGGGRTYGYTF. The CDR3 DNA reads as TGTGCCAGCAGCTTGGGCGGAGGACGAACCTATGGCTACACCTTC. V gene TRBV5-5 combines with J gene TRBJ1-2; unclear D gene. Germline V gene data show CDR1 as SGHKS and CDR2 as YYEKEE (reference sequence). V was cut by 0 bases and J by 4 bases, with 13 bases left in between. The CDR3 contains 15 residues.

This clonotype was observed a handful of times. The J gene is TRBJ2-2, the V gene TRBV5-6, with a tentative D call TRBD1 (5 bases). CDR1 is SGHDT and CDR2 is YYEEEE in the germline V gene. Trimming removed 0 bases at V and 2 bases at J, with 11 bases between. This CDR3 contains 16 residues. The CDR3 spells CASSLAEQVNTGELFF. As DNA, the CDR3 is TGTGCCAGCAGCTTGGCCGAACAGGTTAACACCGGGGAGCTGTTTTTT.

Only a few counts were recorded for this clonotype. The chain uses TRBV11-2 and TRBJ1-2; D remains ambiguous. The germline V gene has CDR1 SGHAT and CDR2 FQNNGV. The germline V and J ends were trimmed by 5 bases and 7 bases, with 20 bases remaining between them. CDR3 length equals 15 residues. This chain's CDR3 is CASSPPRGPGVGYTF. The CDR3 DNA follows: TGTGCCAGCAGCCCTCCCCGGGGTCCTGGGGTTGGCTACACCTTC.

The chain carries TRBV27 and TRBJ2-2; 10 nucleotides align to TRBD2. This CDR3 region has 16 residues. V was clipped by 3 bases and J by 7 bases; unmatched bases: 8. The germline V gene encodes CDR1 MNHEY and CDR2 SMNVEV (reference sequence). In DNA, the CDR3 is TGTGCCAGCAGTTTTAGCGGGAGGCGGGTTGGCGGGGAGCTGTTTTTT. Residues: CASSFSGRRVGGELFF.

The V and J genes are TRBV29-1 and TRBJ2-1; 15 bases agree with TRBD2. V was clipped by 6 bases and J by 4 bases; unmatched bases: 1. Germline lookup yields CDR1 SQVTM and CDR2 ANQGSEA. The CDR3 has 14 amino acids. CDR3 DNA sequence: TGCAGCGTGGGGACTAGCGGGAGGTACAATGAGCAGTTCTTC. Translation: CSVGTSGRYNEQFF.

This chain links TRBV27 with TRBJ2-3; 10 bases agree with TRBD2. V lost 1 base, J lost 2 bases, and 18 bases stayed unmatched. The CDR3 length is 21 residues. CDR1 and CDR2 (germline): MNHEY, SMNVEV (reference sequence). Here the CDR3 DNA reads TGTGCCAGCAGTTTATTTTCGCTTGTGGCTAGCGGGAGCGCCCCCACAGATACGCAGTATTTT. Translating it yields CASSLFSLVASGSAPTDTQYF.

This clonotype was seen more than once but under ten times. This sequence joins TRBV10-3 and TRBJ2-1; D could derive from TRBD1 or TRBD2 (5 bases each). The length of the CDR3 is 16 residues. Trimming stripped 6 bases from V and 0 bases from J, with 15 bases between. Germline V gene data show CDR1 as ENHRY and CDR2 as SYGVKD. CDR3 protein: CAIRDSRDGSYNEQFF. DNA of the CDR3: TGTGCCATCAGGGATAGCCGGGACGGCTCCTACAATGAGCAGTTCTTC.

This clonotype showed up just a few times. This chain connects TRBV5-1 to TRBJ2-7, with TRBD2 identical over 8 bases. J gave up 3 bases and V 0 bases, and 5 bases lay outside the gene matches. CDR1 is SGHRS and CDR2 is YFSETQ in the germline V gene. This CDR3 region has 15 residues. The CDR3 nucleotides are TGCGCCAGCAGCTTGGACACGGGACTAGTCTACGAGCAGTACTTC. Translating gives CASSLDTGLVYEQYF.

This clonotype has a handful of counts. The rearrangement uses TRBV6-5 and TRBJ2-3; D gene ambiguous. Germline V CDR1 and CDR2: MNHEY, SVGAGI. Trimming took off 0 bases at V and 4 bases at J, with 5 bases between the two ends. This CDR3 region has 13 residues. The chain's CDR3 is CASSYSTADTQYF. In DNA, the CDR3 is TGTGCCAGCAGTTACTCAACCGCAGATACGCAGTATTTT.

J is TRBJ2-7 and V is TRBV5-1; TRBD2 matches 11 bases. J was trimmed by 0 bases and V by 2 bases; bases with no gene match: 4. The V gene's germline CDR1 is SGHRS and CDR2 YFSETQ. The CDR3 has 16 amino acids. CDR3 protein: CASSFGLAGLSYEQYF. The CDR3 DNA is TGCGCCAGCAGCTTTGGACTAGCGGGTCTCTCCTACGAGCAGTACTTC.

The gene calls are TRBV20-1 and TRBJ2-3, with D possibly being TRBD1 (6 bases). From germline, CDR1 is DFQATT and CDR2 SNEGSKA (reference sequence). V was cut by 3 bases and J by 1 base, with 14 bases left in between. This CDR3 is built from 15 residues. CDR3 region: CSASTRGWGTDTQYF. CDR3 nucleotides: TGCAGTGCTAGTACGAGGGGGTGGGGCACAGATACGCAGTATTTT.

This clonotype was seen more than once but under ten times. The rearrangement uses TRBV5-1 and TRBJ1-1; possible D gene TRBD1, 6 bases. V was trimmed by 3 bases and J by 0 bases, leaving 18 bases between them. The CDR3 has 17 residues. Looked up from germline, CDR1 is SGHRS and CDR2 is YFSETQ. This CDR3 is CASSSGQGQGLNTEAFF. The CDR3 coding sequence is TGCGCCAGCAGCTCCGGCCAGGGGCAGGGGTTGAACACTGAAGCTTTCTTT. Looking up the rest from reference TRBV5-1 and TRBJ1-1 gives the full variable domain: KAGVTQTPRYLIKTRGQQVTLSCSPISGHRSVSWYQQTPGQGLQFLFEYFSETQRNKGNFPGRFSGRQFSNSRSEMNVSTLELGDSALYLCASSSGQGQGLNTEAFFGQGTRLTVV.

The chain couples TRBV5-1 to TRBJ2-1; TRBD2 matches at 8 bases. Germline CDR1 SGHRS, CDR2 YFSETQ. V dropped 2 bases and J dropped 6; count of bases not matched to a gene: 10. The CDR3 is made up of 16 amino acids. CDR3 in amino acids: CASSFTSGQAPNEQFF. The CDR3, as DNA: TGCGCCAGCAGCTTTACTAGCGGTCAAGCGCCCAATGAGCAGTTCTTC.

The chain is built from TRBV2 and TRBJ2-1; tentative D call: TRBD2 (6 bases). The V and J ends lost 0 bases and 4 bases respectively, with 10 bases between them. CDR1 and CDR2 from the germline V gene are SNHLY and FYNNEI. The CDR3 sequence is 15 residues long. In DNA, the CDR3 is TGTGCCAGCAGTGAAGCCCGGGAGCCTTACAATGAGCAGTTCTTC. This gives the protein CASSEAREPYNEQFF.

In this sample, this clonotype turned up a few times. The V gene is TRBV14, the J gene TRBJ2-5; tentatively, D is TRBD1 (6 bases). V lost 1 base, J lost 5 bases, and 14 bases lay in between. The CDR3 spans 15 residues. Germline loops: CDR1 SGHDN, CDR2 FVKESK. The CDR3 DNA sequence: TGTGCCAGCAGCCAAGGGGGCAGGGGTGAGGAGACCCAGTACTTC. Translated: CASSQGGRGEETQYF.

The V and J genes are TRBV2 and TRBJ2-7; 7 bases are shared with TRBD2. This CDR3 comprises 14 residues. Germline V gives CDR1 SNHLY, CDR2 FYNNEI. V was clipped by 8 bases and J by 5 bases; unmatched bases: 12. The DNA for the CDR3 is TGTGCCAGCGACGGGAGGCCAGGCGGGGACGAGCAGTACTTC. Residues: CASDGRPGGDEQYF.

This clonotype occurred a few times. The rearrangement links TRBV2 to TRBJ2-1; D is perhaps TRBD2 (6 bases). CDR1 and CDR2 from the germline V gene are SNHLY and FYNNEI. V lost 7 bases, J lost 0 bases, and 13 bases lay in between. The CDR3 spans 15 residues. In DNA form, the CDR3 reads TGTGCCAGCACGCTAGCGCCGAGCTCCTACAATGAGCAGTTCTTC. This codes for CASTLAPSSYNEQFF.

V usage is TRBV20-1 and J usage is TRBJ2-3; D is perhaps TRBD2 (5 bases). Germline loops: CDR1 DFQATT, CDR2 SNEGSKA (reference sequence). The CDR3 sequence is 14 residues long. Trimming pared 6 bases from V and 0 bases from J, leaving 13 bases between. CDR3 residues: CSASEAESTDTQYF. CDR3 nucleotides: TGCAGTGCCAGCGAAGCGGAGAGCACAGATACGCAGTATTTT.

This chain connects TRBV30 to TRBJ2-3; TRBD1 agrees at 8 bases. The V gene end was trimmed by 0 bases and the J gene end by 7 bases; junction bases not matched to a gene: 21. CDR1 and CDR2 from the germline V gene are GTSNPN and SVGIG (reference sequence). CDR3 length: 19 residues. CDR3 coding DNA: TGTGCCTGGAGTGTTACAGGGGGATCTTTCCGCCTCTCCCATCATACGCAGTATTTT. This sequence encodes CAWSVTGGSFRLSHHTQYF.

The rearrangement uses TRBV5-1 and TRBJ2-1; TRBD2 matches at 8 bases. This CDR3 has 15 amino acids. Germline loops: CDR1 SGHRS, CDR2 YFSETQ. V trimming: 0 bases; J trimming: 3 bases; junction bases outside the gene matches: 2. The DNA of the CDR3 is TGCGCCAGCAGCTTGGGTAGCGGGATCTACAATGAGCAGTTCTTC. The encoded protein is CASSLGSGIYNEQFF.

The rearrangement uses TRBV30 and TRBJ2-7; D may match TRBD1 or TRBD2 (5 bases each). Deletions cut 3 bases from V and 7 bases from J, with 13 bases between. The CDR3 loop spans 12 amino acids. CDR1 is GTSNPN and CDR2 is SVGIG in the germline V gene (reference sequence). The CDR3 region has the DNA TGTGCCTGGAGGGGCCCGGGGCGGGAGCAGTACTTC. Translation: CAWRGPGREQYF.

This clonotype has just a few counts. The chain links TRBV9 to TRBJ2-1, with TRBD2 matching 13 bases. The CDR3 totals 15 residues. Germline CDR1 is SGDLS and CDR2 is YYNGEE. V lost 2 bases, J lost 8 bases, and 4 bases stayed unmatched. The CDR3, as DNA: TGTGCCAGCAGCGTCGGACTAGCGGGGGAGGATGAGCAGTTCTTC. It encodes CASSVGLAGEDEQFF.

This clonotype appeared a few times. This sequence joins TRBV15 and TRBJ2-1; no firm D call. The CDR3 is 12 residues long. In germline, CDR1 is LNHNV, CDR2 YYDKDF (reference sequence). Trimming stripped 1 base from V and 9 bases from J, with 7 bases between. CDR3 residues: CATSRARTEQFF. DNA for the CDR3: TGTGCCACCAGCAGAGCCCGGACTGAGCAGTTCTTC. The complete variable domain, with remaining parts taken from reference TRBV15 and TRBJ2-1, reads DAMVIQNPRYQVTQFGKPVTLSCSQTLNHNVMYWYQQKSSQAPKLLFHYYDKDFNNEADTPDNFQSRRPNTSFCFLDIRSPGLGDTAMYLCATSRARTEQFFGPGTRLTVL.

The rearrangement links TRBV10-3 to TRBJ2-7, with 9 positions matching TRBD1. The CDR3 extends over 12 amino acids. J lost 4 bases, V lost 10 bases, and 5 bases had no gene match. Germline loops: CDR1 ENHRY, CDR2 SYGVKD. CDR3 sequence (DNA): TGTGCCAACTCGGGACAGGGATACGAGCAGTACTTC. Translating gives CANSGQGYEQYF.